This TCR beta chain was obtained from a study of identical twins. Study-wide results and caveats: The study based its conclusions on cross-sectional statistical analysis and did not follow the same donors.

Unique molecular identifiers were present on the cDNA, and a universal primer site came from template switching. MiXCR, applied by TCRdb to the 5' RACE reads, yields one record per CDR3 protein. The table records around 1.7 million distinct CDR3 sequences, 25% to 35% of them present only once. About this clonotype itself: The antigen is unknown.

The CDR3 runs 14 residues. With 8 bases removed from V and 1 base from J, the gap between germline ends came to 14 bases. Germline V lookup: CDR1 MNHNY, CDR2 SVGAGI (reference sequence). Sequencing was done on a sample of cord blood. The chain employs TRBV6-6 and TRBJ1-2; D remains ambiguous. The origin of this receptor is a newborn girl in good health. The CDR3 sequence is CASQLRVLNYGYTF. The CDR3 DNA sequence: TGTGCCAGCCAATTGAGGGTCCTTAACTATGGCTACACCTTC.